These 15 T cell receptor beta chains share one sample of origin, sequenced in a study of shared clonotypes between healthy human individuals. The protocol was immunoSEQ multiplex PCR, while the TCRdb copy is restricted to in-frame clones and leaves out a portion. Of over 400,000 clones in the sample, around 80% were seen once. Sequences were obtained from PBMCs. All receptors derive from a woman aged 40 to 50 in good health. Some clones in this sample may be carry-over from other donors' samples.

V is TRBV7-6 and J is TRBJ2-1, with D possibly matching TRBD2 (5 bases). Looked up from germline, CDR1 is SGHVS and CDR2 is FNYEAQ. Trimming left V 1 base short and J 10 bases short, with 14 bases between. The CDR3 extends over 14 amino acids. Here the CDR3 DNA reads TGTGCCAGCAGCTTAGTGGTGGGAGAGCGAGAGCAGTTCTTC. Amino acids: CASSLVVGEREQFF.

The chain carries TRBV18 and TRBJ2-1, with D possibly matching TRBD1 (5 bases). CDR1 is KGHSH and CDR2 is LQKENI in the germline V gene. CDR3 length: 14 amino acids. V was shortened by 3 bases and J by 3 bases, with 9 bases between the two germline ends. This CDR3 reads CASSPGQGYNEQFF. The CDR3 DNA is TGTGCCAGCTCACCCGGGCAGGGCTACAATGAGCAGTTCTTC. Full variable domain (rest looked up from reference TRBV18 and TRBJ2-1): NAGVMQNPRHLVRRRGQEARLRCSPMKGHSHVYWYRQLPEEGLKFMVYLQKENIIDESGMPKERFSAEFPKEGPSILRIQQVVRGDSAAYFCASSPGQGYNEQFFGPGTRLTVL.

CDR3 sequence: CASSGNRAAKGNTIYF. The CDR3 DNA reads as TGTGCCAGCAGCGGGAACCGGGCGGCAAAAGGGAACACCATATATTTT. The chain is built from TRBV7-8 and TRBJ1-3; D gene unclear. The CDR3 is made up of 16 amino acids. V shed 5 bases and J shed 7 bases, with 21 bases lying between them. Per the germline V gene, CDR1 is SGHVS and CDR2 is FQNEAQ.

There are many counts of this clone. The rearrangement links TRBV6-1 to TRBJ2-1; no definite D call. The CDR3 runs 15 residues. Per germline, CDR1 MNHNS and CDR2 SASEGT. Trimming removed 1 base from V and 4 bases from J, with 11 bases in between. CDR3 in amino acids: CASSEGQSDYNEQFF. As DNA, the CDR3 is TGTGCCAGCAGTGAAGGGCAGAGCGATTACAATGAGCAGTTCTTC.

The CDR3 DNA is TGTGCCAGTAGTCGGCAGGCCTTTTACGAGCAGTACTTC. As protein: CASSRQAFYEQYF. The J gene is TRBJ2-7, the V gene TRBV19; no clear D. The CDR3 has 13 residues. Looked up from germline, CDR1 is LNHDA and CDR2 is SQIVND (reference sequence). V lost 5 bases, J lost 4 bases, and 12 bases lay in between.

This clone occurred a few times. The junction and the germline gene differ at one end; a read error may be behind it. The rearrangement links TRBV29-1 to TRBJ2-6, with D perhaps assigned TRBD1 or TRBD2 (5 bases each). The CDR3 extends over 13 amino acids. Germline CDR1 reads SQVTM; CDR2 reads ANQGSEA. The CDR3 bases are TGCAGCGTTGATTGGGCCGGGGCCAACGCCCTGACTTTC. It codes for CSVDWAGANALTF.

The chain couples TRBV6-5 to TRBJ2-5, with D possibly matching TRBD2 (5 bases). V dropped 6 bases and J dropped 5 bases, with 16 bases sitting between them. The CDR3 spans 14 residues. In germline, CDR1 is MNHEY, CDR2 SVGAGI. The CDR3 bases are TGTGCCAGCAGGCGACAAGAGGGTAGGGAGACCCAGTACTTC. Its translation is CASRRQEGRETQYF.

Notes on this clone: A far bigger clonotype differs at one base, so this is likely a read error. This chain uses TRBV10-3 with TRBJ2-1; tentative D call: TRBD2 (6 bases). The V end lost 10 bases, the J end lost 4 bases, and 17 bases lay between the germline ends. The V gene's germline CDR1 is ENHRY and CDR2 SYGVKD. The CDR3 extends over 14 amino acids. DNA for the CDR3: TGTGCCACCGGGGGACCAGCGGATTACAATGAGCAGTTCTTC. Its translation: CATGGPADYNEQFF.

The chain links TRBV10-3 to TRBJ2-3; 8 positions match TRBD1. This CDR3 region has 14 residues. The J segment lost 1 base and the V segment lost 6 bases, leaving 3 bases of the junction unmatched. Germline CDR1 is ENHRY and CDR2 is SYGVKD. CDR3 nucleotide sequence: TGTGCCATCAGGATGACAGGGGGCACAGATACGCAGTATTTT. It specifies CAIRMTGGTDTQYF.

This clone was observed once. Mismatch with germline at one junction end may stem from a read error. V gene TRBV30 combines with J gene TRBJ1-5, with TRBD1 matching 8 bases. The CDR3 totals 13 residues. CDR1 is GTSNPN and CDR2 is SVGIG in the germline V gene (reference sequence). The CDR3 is CAWGPRPDRVFNF. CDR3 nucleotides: TGTGCCTGGGGCCCGCGTCCGGACAGGGTTTTCAATTTT.

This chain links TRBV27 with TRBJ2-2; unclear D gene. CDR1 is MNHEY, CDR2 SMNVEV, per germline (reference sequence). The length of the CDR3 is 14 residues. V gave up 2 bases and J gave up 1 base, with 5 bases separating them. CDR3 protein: CASSLKENTGELFF. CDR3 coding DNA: TGTGCCAGCAGTTTAAAGGAGAACACCGGGGAGCTGTTTTTT.

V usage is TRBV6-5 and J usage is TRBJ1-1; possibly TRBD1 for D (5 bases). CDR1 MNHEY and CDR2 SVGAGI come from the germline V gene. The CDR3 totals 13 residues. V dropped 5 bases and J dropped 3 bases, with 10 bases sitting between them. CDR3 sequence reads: CASSRQTYTEAFF. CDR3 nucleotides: TGTGCCAGCAGTAGACAGACCTACACTGAAGCTTTCTTT.

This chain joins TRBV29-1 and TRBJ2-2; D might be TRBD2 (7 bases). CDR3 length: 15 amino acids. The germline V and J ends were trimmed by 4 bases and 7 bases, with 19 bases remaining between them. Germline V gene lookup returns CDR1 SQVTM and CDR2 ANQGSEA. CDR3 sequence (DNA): TGCAGCGTTGCGAGCCAGCGGAGGGGGGGCGGGGAGCTGTTTTTT. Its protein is CSVASQRRGGGELFF.

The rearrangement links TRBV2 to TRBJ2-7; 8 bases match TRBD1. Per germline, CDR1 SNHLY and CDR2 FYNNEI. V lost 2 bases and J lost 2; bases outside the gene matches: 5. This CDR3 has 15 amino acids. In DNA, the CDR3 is TGTGCCAGCAGTGAAAGACAGGGGTCAGCCTACGAGCAGTACTTC. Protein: CASSERQGSAYEQYF.

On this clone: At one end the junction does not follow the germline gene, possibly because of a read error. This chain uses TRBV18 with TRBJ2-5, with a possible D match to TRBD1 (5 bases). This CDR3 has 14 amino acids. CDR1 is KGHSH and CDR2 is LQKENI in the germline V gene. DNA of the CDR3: TGTGCCAGCTCACCACAAAAGGGTATAGGGGAAGGTGACTTC. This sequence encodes CASSPQKGIGEGDF. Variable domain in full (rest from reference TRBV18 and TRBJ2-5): NAGVMQNPRHLVRRRGQEARLRCSPMKGHSHVYWYRQLPEEGLKFMVYLQKENIIDESGMPKERFSAEFPKEGPSILRIQQVVRGDSAAYFCASSPQKGIGEGDFGPGTRLLVL.